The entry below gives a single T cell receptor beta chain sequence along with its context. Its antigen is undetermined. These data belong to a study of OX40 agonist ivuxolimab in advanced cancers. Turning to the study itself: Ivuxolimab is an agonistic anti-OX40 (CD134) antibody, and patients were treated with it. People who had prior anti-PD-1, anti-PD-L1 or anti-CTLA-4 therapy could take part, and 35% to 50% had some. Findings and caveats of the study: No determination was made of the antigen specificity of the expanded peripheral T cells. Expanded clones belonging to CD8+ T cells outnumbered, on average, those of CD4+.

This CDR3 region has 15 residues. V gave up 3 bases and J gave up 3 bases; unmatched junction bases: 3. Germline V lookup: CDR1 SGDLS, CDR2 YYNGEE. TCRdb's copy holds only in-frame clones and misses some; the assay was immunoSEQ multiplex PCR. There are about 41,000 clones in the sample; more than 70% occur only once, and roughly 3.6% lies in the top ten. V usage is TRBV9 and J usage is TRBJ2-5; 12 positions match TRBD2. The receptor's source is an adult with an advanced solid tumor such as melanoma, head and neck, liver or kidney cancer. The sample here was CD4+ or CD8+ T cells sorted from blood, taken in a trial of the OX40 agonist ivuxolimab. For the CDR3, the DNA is TGTGCCAGCAGCGAAAGACTAGCGGGAGAAGAGACCCAGTACTTC. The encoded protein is CASSERLAGEETQYF.